This T cell receptor (beta chain) was captured by sequencing in a study of radiation and T cells in renal cell carcinoma (TCRdb year 2020). Describing the broader study: The samples were obtained from a clinical trial, where primary renal cell carcinomas were treated with 15 Gy stereotactic body radiation therapy and then removed by nephrectomy 4 weeks afterward. TCR beta sequencing covered 55 or so samples in total, comprising some 25 tumors and around 27 peripheral blood samples. Across all 53 samples, under 4,500,000 unique CDR3 nucleotide sequences, encoding roughly 3 million unique CDR3 amino acid sequences, were identified.

The immunoSEQ kit was used, according to the manufacturer's recommendations, to generate TCR beta libraries from genomic DNA. To prepare the libraries, a first multiplex PCR with proprietary primers was run, followed by a second PCR that added unique barcodes, and a bead cleanup was done after each round. A kit-provided positive control reaction and a negative control reaction were included in every sample batch. The final libraries were assessed on an Agilent 4200 TapeStation D1000 ScreenTape, pooled by volume, and quantified by qPCR. Sequencing was performed on an Illumina NextSeq500 with a MidOutput 150-cycle cartridge, and 156 Read1 and 15 Index1 cycles were run with kit custom primers. The pooled library was loaded at 0.9 to 1 pM, with a roughly 22% PhiX control spiked in. The study's processing was this. Vendor-processed data were analyzed in R, with a clonotype defined as all T cells sharing the same CDR3 nucleotide sequence. In the clone abundance analyses, frequencies in each sample were normalized to that sample's 10,000 most abundant clones. Public T cell clones, averaging fewer than five per sample, were removed before analysis. An abundance difference of at least 32-fold between compartments was the criterion for calling clonotypes tumor-enriched or baseline blood-enriched. A beta-binomial differential abundance model was used to identify clonotypes that expanded or contracted between blood time points. Similarity between tumor and blood repertoires was quantified using the Baroni-Urbani and Buser coefficient, and groups were compared with two-tailed Wilcoxon tests in R. The table comes from immuneACCESS by way of TCRdb, which keeps in-frame sequences with V and J called. Part of the clones is missing from these tables; in studies checked, under half for an unresolved V gene and the rest for unknown reasons. V and J calls and clone size come straight from that table; D and trimming were deduced from the DNA. The sample data list around 140,000 clones, and approximately 90% of these were observed just once. Together, the top ten hold 3.5% to 5% of the sample.

What the work shows at the level of the full study, not this receptor alone: Top tumor clonotypes rose in blood from baseline to 2 weeks post-radiation, then contracted by 4 weeks, suggesting transient expansion of tumor-resident clones. Because the trial had a single-armed design, the trial could not examine how radiation dose or scheduling affected the TCR repertoire. Changes in the blood repertoire were not tracked past 4 weeks after treatment. Because no pretreatment tumor biopsies were available, whether clonotypes were present in the tumor at baseline could not be determined.

From cysteine to phenylalanine, the CDR3 is 17 amino acids long. The retained sequence is limited to the CDR3, 51 bases, with the frame set at the first base. The germline V gene yields KGHSH for CDR1 and LQKENI for CDR2. Trimming removed 3 bases from V and 0 bases from J; the gene matches leave 7 bases unexplained. In the paper's terms, the time point label means: baseline pretreatment blood. Interpreted using the paper, the treatment or condition label stands for: 15 Gy SBRT to primary tumor, nephrectomy 4 weeks later. Serial peripheral blood from radiation-treated patients was sampled at baseline, 2 weeks and 4 weeks after SBRT to track tumor-enriched clonotypes. All patients had renal cell carcinoma with clear cell pathology. Genomic DNA for TCR sequencing was prepared using the QIAamp DNA Blood Mini Kit (Qiagen). Samples were included in the analyses only if all quality control checks were passed.

As for this clone: No cognate antigen has been identified for it. No base qualities exist here, and no much larger clone lies one base off it.

The TCR originated in a woman in her 70s with renal cell carcinoma. This chain joins TRBV18 to TRBJ2-1, with 8 middle bases fitting TRBD1. The material was blood, obtained from a patient whose treatment included radiotherapy and nephrectomy. The DNA sequence follows: TGTGCCAGCTCACCGCTGGGCAGGGGGCCCTCCTACAATGAGCAGTTCTTC. This is translated as CASSPLGRGPSYNEQFF.